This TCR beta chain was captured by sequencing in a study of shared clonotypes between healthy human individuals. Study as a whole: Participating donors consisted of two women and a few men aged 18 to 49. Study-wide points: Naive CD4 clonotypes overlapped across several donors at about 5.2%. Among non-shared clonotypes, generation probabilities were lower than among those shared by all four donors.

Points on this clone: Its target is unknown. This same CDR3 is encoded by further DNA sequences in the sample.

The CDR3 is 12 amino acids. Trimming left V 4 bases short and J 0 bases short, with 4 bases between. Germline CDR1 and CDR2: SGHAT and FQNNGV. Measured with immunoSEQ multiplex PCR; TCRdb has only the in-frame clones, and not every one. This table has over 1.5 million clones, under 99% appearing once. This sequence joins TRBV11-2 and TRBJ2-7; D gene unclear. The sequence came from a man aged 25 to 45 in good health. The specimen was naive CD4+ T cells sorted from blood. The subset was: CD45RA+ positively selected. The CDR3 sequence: CASSSDSYEQYF. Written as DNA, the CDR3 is TGTGCCAGCAGCTCAGACTCCTACGAGCAGTACTTC.